The sequence of this T cell receptor (beta chain) was determined in a study of control samples from healthy donors and cancer patients. The CDR3 sequence is 15 residues long. The germline V gene encodes CDR1 MNHEY and CDR2 SVGAGI. Trimming at V came to 6 bases and at J to 6 bases, leaving 8 bases not matched to a gene. This table comes from immunoSEQ multiplex PCR, and its TCRdb copy is limited to in-frame clones, with some not included. The table includes approximately 100,000 clones, roughly 91% detected once. This TCR was sampled from a man aged 25 to 40 in good health. The sample taken for sequencing was blood. The rearrangement links TRBV6-5 to TRBJ1-5; 10 bases are shared with TRBD1. In DNA, the CDR3 is TGTGCCAGCAGGCCGGGACAGGGGACGTTTCAGCCCCAGCATTTT. Translated, it gives CASRPGQGTFQPQHF.